This TCR beta chain was captured in a study of cytomegalovirus exposure and HLA in healthy donors. Whole-study findings and limits: Further analysis was carried out later, and it showed several of the most significant clusters appearing linked to common viral pathogens. Prediction of most subjects' HLA-A and HLA-B alleles by TCR beta sequences was reportedly accurate.

To note about this clone: Its antigen is still unknown.

With 6 bases clipped from V and 1 base from J, the junction kept 0 bases outside the gene matches. Germline CDR1 reads ENHRY; CDR2 reads SYGVKD. The CDR3 is made up of 13 amino acids. The PCR employed 60 Vbeta primers together with 13 Jbeta primers. Clones were sequenced by immunoSEQ multiplex PCR, and TCRdb holds only the in-frame ones, with some missing. This sample has 150,000 to 200,000 clones, with roughly 87% found just once. The sequenced material came from PBMCs. V gene TRBV10-3 combines with J gene TRBJ2-5, with 9 bases matching TRBD1. This clonotype originated in a man in his fifties in good health and CMV-seronegative. The CDR3 DNA reads TGTGCCATCAGGGGACAGGGCCAAGAGACCCAGTACTTC. Translation: CAIRGQGQETQYF.